These T cell receptor beta chains were read from a single sample in a study of identical twins. TCRdb called the 5' RACE reads again in MiXCR, with one record for every CDR3 protein. The data show around 490,000 distinct CDR3 sequences, with about 15% seen just once and 0.44% held by the top ten. A further study also used this sample, focusing on yellow fever vaccine responses in identical twins.

The specimen was CD4+ T cells sorted from blood. These receptors were taken from a woman between 18 and 30 years old in good health. Both conserved end residues are part of each CDR3. The order of the fields is clone size, V gene, D gene, J gene, CDR3 protein, CDR3 DNA. The D gene is left open where the match is weak. Expanded clones are given a class, and other clones once, few, many or no size at all.

abundance: -
v_gene: TRBV7-2
d_gene: -
j_gene: TRBJ2-2
CDR3aa: CASSLAPGQTGELFF
CDR3nt: TGTGCCAGCAGCTTAGCCCCCGGCCAAACCGGGGAGCTGTTTTTT

abundance: few
v_gene: TRBV7-8
d_gene: -
j_gene: TRBJ1-3
CDR3aa: CASSLFTSNTIYF
CDR3nt: TGTGCCAGCAGCTTATTTACATCGAACACCATATATTTT

abundance: few
v_gene: TRBV29-1
d_gene: TRBD1
j_gene: TRBJ1-5
CDR3aa: CSVRLTGRDQPQHF
CDR3nt: TGCAGCGTTAGGTTGACAGGGAGGGATCAGCCCCAGCATTTT

abundance: -
v_gene: TRBV5-6
d_gene: -
j_gene: TRBJ1-5
CDR3aa: CASSFGGANQPQHF
CDR3nt: TGTGCCAGCAGCTTCGGGGGGGCCAATCAGCCCCAGCATTTT

abundance: many
v_gene: TRBV5-1
d_gene: TRBD1
j_gene: TRBJ2-5
CDR3aa: CASSYSGTGRETQYF
CDR3nt: TGCGCCAGCAGCTACTCTGGGACAGGGCGAGAGACCCAGTACTTC

abundance: few
v_gene: TRBV4-2
d_gene: TRBD2
j_gene: TRBJ2-2
CDR3aa: CASSQLGTRGTGELFF
CDR3nt: TGTGCCAGCAGCCAACTCGGGACTAGGGGCACCGGGGAGCTGTTTTTT

abundance: few
v_gene: TRBV4-1
d_gene: -
j_gene: TRBJ2-5
CDR3aa: CASSQLLGTQSQETQYF
CDR3nt: TGCGCCAGCAGCCAACTCTTAGGAACGCAGTCTCAAGAGACCCAGTACTTC

abundance: few
v_gene: TRBV5-1
d_gene: -
j_gene: TRBJ2-2
CDR3aa: CASSKGEHTGELFF
CDR3nt: TGCGCCAGCAGCAAGGGGGAACACACCGGGGAGCTGTTTTTT

abundance: few
v_gene: TRBV4-2
d_gene: -
j_gene: TRBJ2-3
CDR3aa: CASTLLGTDTQYF
CDR3nt: TGTGCCAGCACCTTACTAGGGACAGATACGCAGTATTTT

abundance: -
v_gene: TRBV21-1
d_gene: -
j_gene: TRBJ2-4
CDR3aa: CASSKWEGTGRYGLYIQYF
CDR3nt: TGTGCCAGCAGCAAATGGGAAGGAACGGGGCGCTATGGGTTGTACATTCAGTACTTC